Below are 23 T cell receptor beta chains sequenced from a single sample in a study of blood T cell repertoires in COVID-19. Profiling relied on immunoSEQ multiplex PCR, and the TCRdb table lists in-frame clones only, not all of them. The sample comprises around 250,000 clones, about 86% of which are singletons, and 6.2% rests with the top ten. The sample taken for sequencing was peripheral blood. All receptors derive from a man in his fifties or sixties with acute or convalescent COVID-19.

The CDR3 is CASSDDGGGPSQETQYF. In nucleotides, the CDR3 is TGTGCCAGCAGTGACGACGGAGGAGGGCCATCCCAAGAGACCCAGTACTTC. The chain recombines TRBV6-1 with TRBJ2-5; the D gene is possibly TRBD2 (6 bases). Germline values: CDR1 MNHNS, CDR2 SASEGT. Trimming took 3 bases from V and 1 from J, leaving 18 bases between them. The CDR3 covers 17 residues.

The V and J genes are TRBV5-4 and TRBJ2-3; 11 bases line up with TRBD2. V dropped 5 bases and J dropped 3; count of bases not matched to a gene: 8. Germline V gene lookup returns CDR1 SGHNT and CDR2 YYREEE (reference sequence). CDR3 length equals 16 residues. The CDR3 sequence is CASSSSTSGRTDTQYF. CDR3 nucleotides: TGTGCCAGCAGTTCATCCACTAGCGGGAGAACAGATACGCAGTATTTT.

The sample holds a few counts of this clone. The rearrangement links TRBV7-2 to TRBJ2-3, with unresolved D. Trimming removed 5 bases at V and 2 bases at J, with 8 bases between. The CDR3 extends over 13 amino acids. Per the germline V gene, CDR1 is SGHTA and CDR2 is FQGNSA. As DNA, the CDR3 is TGTGCCAGCAGCGACTCAAACACAGATACGCAGTATTTT. It translates to CASSDSNTDTQYF.

In DNA, the CDR3 is TGTGCCAGCAGTTACTCGGAGGGAAAACTGTTTTTT. This gives the protein CASSYSEGKLFF. V gene TRBV6-2 or TRBV6-3 combines with J gene TRBJ1-4; D remains ambiguous. This CDR3 comprises 12 residues. Germline V CDR1 and CDR2: MNHEY, SVGEGT. With 0 bases removed from V and 10 bases from J, the gap between germline ends came to 6 bases.

The chain has TRBV19 and TRBJ2-2, with TRBD2 as a possible D gene (7 bases). Germline CDR1 is LNHDA and CDR2 is SQIVND (reference sequence). With 3 bases removed from V and 0 bases from J, the gap between germline ends came to 17 bases. The CDR3 is 18 amino acids. In nucleotides, the CDR3 is TGTGCCAGTAGTATGGGGGGGCGGCTGGTCGCGAACACCGGGGAGCTGTTTTTT. As protein: CASSMGGRLVANTGELFF.

The chain couples TRBV15 to TRBJ2-1; 9 bases fit TRBD1. The J segment lost 7 bases and the V segment lost 0 bases, leaving 4 bases of the junction unmatched. The CDR3 consists of 15 residues. Germline V gives CDR1 LNHNV, CDR2 YYDKDF (reference sequence). DNA for the CDR3: TGTGCCACCAGCAGAGATCACGGGACAGGGAATGAGCAGTTCTTC. Encoded protein: CATSRDHGTGNEQFF.

The genes are TRBV6-5 and TRBJ2-1; 7 bases are shared with TRBD1. The germline V gene encodes CDR1 MNHEY and CDR2 SVGAGI. V lost 2 bases to trimming and J lost 4 bases; unmatched junction nucleotides: 5. The CDR3 contains 15 residues. The CDR3 sequence: CASSYRTGQYNEQFF. The CDR3 DNA reads as TGTGCCAGCAGTTACAGGACAGGACAGTACAATGAGCAGTTCTTC.

The J gene is TRBJ2-5, the V gene TRBV5-6; TRBD1 is a possible D gene (5 bases). CDR1 and CDR2 (germline): SGHDT, YYEEEE. This CDR3 spans 14 amino acids. Trimming took 4 bases from V and 5 from J, leaving 15 bases between them. The CDR3 DNA reads as TGTGCCAGCAGCCCTGTGGGGCGGCGGGAGACCCAGTACTTC. It is translated as CASSPVGRRETQYF.

V is TRBV28 and J is TRBJ1-2; maybe TRBD1 (6 bases). V was shortened by 7 bases and J by 4 bases, with 13 bases between the two germline ends. The CDR3 contains 13 residues. CDR1 is MDHEN and CDR2 is SYDVKM in the germline V gene. The CDR3 is CASTLQGGYGYTF. Here the CDR3 DNA reads TGTGCCAGCACCCTACAGGGCGGCTATGGCTACACCTTC.

The chain uses TRBV11-3 and TRBJ2-1, with 13 positions matching TRBD2. This CDR3 has 15 residues. CDR1 is SGHNT and CDR2 is YENEEA in the germline V gene. The V and J ends lost 2 bases and 8 bases, in that order; junction bases with no gene match: 3. The DNA for the CDR3 is TGTGCCAGCAGCTTACGGACTAGCGGGAGCGATGAGCAGTTCTTC. Protein: CASSLRTSGSDEQFF.

The chain uses TRBV6-5 and TRBJ1-1; D is possibly TRBD1 (6 bases). The CDR3 is 14 amino acids. Germline CDR1 MNHEY, CDR2 SVGAGI. V was pared by 2 bases and J by 5 bases, with 12 bases between. CDR3 in amino acids: CASSYRGGRTEAFF. The CDR3 region has the DNA TGTGCCAGCAGTTACCGCGGGGGGCGGACTGAAGCTTTCTTT.

The gene calls are TRBV4-3 and TRBJ2-6; 7 bases are a match to TRBD1. Germline assignment: CDR1 LGHNA and CDR2 YSLEER. V lost 0 bases to trimming and J lost 4 bases; unmatched junction nucleotides: 6. The CDR3 is made up of 17 amino acids. As DNA, the CDR3 is TGCGCCAGCAGCCAAGATCTTGAGGGGGCCGGGGCCAACGTCCTGACTTTC. This sequence encodes CASSQDLEGAGANVLTF.

This clone came up a few times. J is TRBJ2-7 and V is TRBV7-8; D is possibly TRBD1 (6 bases). V was clipped by 5 bases and J by 1 base, with 15 bases between them. The germline V gene has CDR1 SGHVS and CDR2 FQNEAQ. The CDR3 contains 15 residues. CDR3 region: CASSLRGTPSYEQYF. CDR3 nucleotides: TGTGCCAGCAGCCTCAGGGGTACCCCTTCCTACGAGCAGTACTTC.

V and J are TRBV6-2 or TRBV6-3 and TRBJ1-1; D not certain. The CDR3 sequence is 14 residues long. CDR1 and CDR2 (germline): MNHEY, SVGEGT. V was cut by 5 bases and J by 4 bases, with 14 bases left in between. Written as DNA, the CDR3 is TGTGCCAGCAGTCGGGAGGGAGCGATCACTGAAGCTTTCTTT. Translating it yields CASSREGAITEAFF.

The chain joins TRBV2 to TRBJ1-5; D is undetermined. Trimming left V 8 bases short and J 0 bases short, with 14 bases between. CDR1 and CDR2 (germline): SNHLY, FYNNEI. The CDR3 runs 15 residues. This chain's CDR3 is CASVGEGSSNQPQHF. In DNA, the CDR3 is TGTGCCAGCGTCGGGGAAGGATCTAGCAATCAGCCCCAGCATTTT. The full variable domain, with the rest looked up from reference TRBV2 and TRBJ1-5, is EPEVTQTPSHQVTQMGQEVILRCVPISNHLYFYWYRQILGQKVEFLVSFYNNEISEKSEIFDDQFSVERPDGSNFTLKIRSTKLEDSAMYFCASVGEGSSNQPQHFGDGTRLSIL.

V is TRBV6-2 or TRBV6-3 and J is TRBJ2-5, with 8 bases fitting TRBD2. The germline V gene has CDR1 MNHEY and CDR2 SVGEGT. J was trimmed by 2 bases and V by 4 bases; bases with no gene match: 12. The CDR3 runs 17 residues. The CDR3 DNA sequence: TGTGCCAGCAGTTTCCCCCTCCGGACTAGCCCACAAGAGACCCAGTACTTC. This encodes CASSFPLRTSPQETQYF.

The chain recombines TRBV24-1 with TRBJ2-1; D possibly corresponds to TRBD1 (7 bases). The CDR3 contains 16 residues. Germline CDR1 is KGHDR and CDR2 is SFDVKD. With 4 bases removed from V and 9 bases from J, the gap between germline ends came to 21 bases. CDR3 protein: CATSDPGPGGSGEQFF. As DNA, the CDR3 is TGTGCCACCAGTGACCCGGGGCCAGGGGGTAGCGGTGAGCAGTTCTTC.

J is TRBJ1-1 and V is TRBV19; a possible D gene is TRBD1 (5 bases). The CDR3 runs 17 residues. CDR1 is LNHDA, CDR2 SQIVND, per germline (reference sequence). Trimming left V 4 bases short and J 0 bases short, with 18 bases between. The DNA of the CDR3 is TGTGCCAGTAGTACGCGGGCGGGGGGAAGCATGAACACTGAAGCTTTCTTT. Amino acid sequence: CASSTRAGGSMNTEAFF. The whole variable domain, filled in from reference TRBV19 and TRBJ1-1, reads DGGITQSPKYLFRKEGQNVTLSCEQNLNHDAMYWYRQDPGQGLRLIYYSQIVNDFQKGDIAEGYSVSREKKESFPLTVTSAQKNPTAFYLCASSTRAGGSMNTEAFFGQGTRLTVV.

The chain combines TRBV28 with TRBJ1-4; D remains ambiguous. CDR1 and CDR2 from the germline V gene are MDHEN and SYDVKM. Between the trimmed V and J ends, which lost 8 bases and 2 bases, there was a span of 15 bases. This CDR3 has 15 amino acids. CDR3 residues: CASGREPGTNEKLFF. The CDR3 nucleotides read TGTGCCAGCGGGCGCGAACCTGGGACTAATGAAAAACTGTTTTTT.

The chain has TRBV7-2 and TRBJ1-1; 11 nucleotides match TRBD1. The CDR3 loop spans 16 amino acids. The V and J ends lost 0 bases and 6 bases, in that order; junction bases with no gene match: 6. Germline V gene data show CDR1 as SGHTA and CDR2 as FQGNSA. This chain's CDR3 is CASSLAGQGGSAEAFF. For the CDR3, the DNA is TGTGCCAGCAGCTTAGCGGGACAGGGGGGAAGCGCTGAAGCTTTCTTT.

The rearrangement uses TRBV28 and TRBJ2-7; TRBD2 is a possible D gene (5 bases). CDR1 is MDHEN and CDR2 is SYDVKM in the germline V gene. The V and J ends lost 5 bases and 6 bases respectively, with 20 bases between them. The CDR3 loop spans 15 amino acids. The CDR3 spells CASSHAGREGLEQYF. In DNA, the CDR3 is TGTGCCAGCAGTCACGCGGGCCGCGAAGGCCTCGAGCAGTACTTC.

V usage is TRBV2 and J usage is TRBJ2-2, with 7 nucleotides matching TRBD1. The germline V gene encodes CDR1 SNHLY and CDR2 FYNNEI. This CDR3 is 16 amino acids long. V lost 6 bases to trimming and J lost 2 bases; unmatched junction nucleotides: 9. CDR3: CASRIARDRNTGELFF. In DNA, the CDR3 is TGTGCCAGCAGGATCGCAAGGGACAGAAACACCGGGGAGCTGTTTTTT.

The rearrangement links TRBV5-6 to TRBJ1-3; 10 bases agree with TRBD1. Unmatched junction bases numbered 6, after V lost 2 bases and J lost 4 bases. Per the germline V gene, CDR1 is SGHDT and CDR2 is YYEEEE. CDR3 length: 16 amino acids. CDR3 region: CASSFKTGGAGNTIYF. Written as DNA, the CDR3 is TGTGCCAGCAGCTTTAAGACAGGGGGCGCCGGAAACACCATATATTTT. Drawing the rest from reference TRBV5-6 and TRBJ1-3, the complete variable domain is DAGVTQSPTHLIKTRGQQVTLRCSPKSGHDTVSWYQQALGQGPQFIFQYYEEEERQRGNFPDRFSGHQFPNYSSELNVNALLLGDSALYLCASSFKTGGAGNTIYFGEGSWLTVV.